Below are 21 T cell receptor beta chains sequenced from a single sample in a study of cytomegalovirus exposure and HLA in healthy donors. Researchers ran the PCR with 60 Vbeta and 13 Jbeta primers. Clones were sequenced by immunoSEQ multiplex PCR, and TCRdb holds only the in-frame ones, with some missing. The sample holds around 99,000 clones, roughly 79% seen once. Sequenced: PBMCs. These receptors were collected from a woman in her 30s in good health and CMV-seronegative.

The CDR3 is CASSLGAGVGLETQYF. CDR3 DNA sequence: TGTGCCAGCAGCTTAGGAGCGGGAGTCGGGCTCGAGACCCAGTACTTC. J is TRBJ2-5 and V is TRBV7-2, with 8 nucleotides matching TRBD2. V lost 1 base, J lost 5 bases, and 9 bases stayed unmatched. The CDR3 is made up of 16 amino acids. Per germline, CDR1 SGHTA and CDR2 FQGNSA.

The CDR3 protein is CSVNRGMNTEAFF. For the CDR3, the DNA is TGCAGCGTGAACAGGGGAATGAACACTGAAGCTTTCTTT. This chain links TRBV29-1 with TRBJ1-1; 7 bases map to TRBD1. The CDR3 runs to 13 residues. The ends lost 6 bases at V and 0 bases at J; junction bases unmatched: 4. Germline-derived CDR1 and CDR2 are SQVTM and ANQGSEA.

The chain uses TRBV2 and TRBJ2-1, with 9 nucleotides matching TRBD1. The CDR3 is 13 amino acids. V trimming: 9 bases; J trimming: 6 bases; junction bases outside the gene matches: 6. Germline values: CDR1 SNHLY, CDR2 FYNNEI. The CDR3 sequence is CASLTGGINEQFF. The CDR3 DNA reads as TGTGCCAGTTTGACAGGGGGTATCAATGAGCAGTTCTTC.

This clone was counted a single time. V usage is TRBV4-3 and J usage is TRBJ2-3; 9 nucleotides line up with TRBD2. Germline lookup yields CDR1 LGHNA and CDR2 YSLEER. V lost 0 bases, J lost 6 bases, and 7 bases stayed unmatched. This CDR3 comprises 16 residues. For the CDR3, the DNA is TGCGCCAGCAGCCAAGAAGGAGCGGGAGGACGGGATACGCAGTATTTT. It translates to CASSQEGAGGRDTQYF.

V and J are TRBV11-2 and TRBJ1-2, with TRBD1 identical over 9 bases. V shed 6 bases, J shed 4 bases, and the junction held 6 bases outside the gene matches. CDR1 SGHAT and CDR2 FQNNGV come from the germline V gene. The CDR3 loop spans 14 amino acids. CDR3 bases: TGTGCCAGCAGACCGACAGGGGGAATCTATGGCTACACCTTC. It encodes CASRPTGGIYGYTF.

This chain joins TRBV29-1 and TRBJ2-6, with a weak D call TRBD2 (7 bases). The CDR3 covers 14 residues. Germline V CDR1 and CDR2: SQVTM, ANQGSEA. V was pared by 8 bases and J by 4 bases, with 15 bases between. CDR3 coding DNA: TGCAGCTCCCTTGGGGGGGCCGGGGCCAACGTCCTGACTTTC. This translates into CSSLGGAGANVLTF.

Only one count was recorded for this clone. The genes are TRBV4-1 and TRBJ2-2; 7 bases line up with TRBD2. V gave up 3 bases and J gave up 6 bases; unmatched junction bases: 7. This CDR3 has 15 amino acids. Germline lookup yields CDR1 MGHRA and CDR2 YSYEKL. The CDR3 DNA reads TGCGCCAGCAGCCACCCGACTAGCATCGCCGGGGAGCTGTTTTTT. Translating gives CASSHPTSIAGELFF.

This clone was observed a few times. The rearrangement uses TRBV5-1 and TRBJ2-7; 11 bases fit TRBD1. The CDR3 is 16 residues long. The germline CDR1 and CDR2 sequences are SGHRS and YFSETQ. The V and J ends lost 0 bases and 5 bases, in that order; junction bases with no gene match: 7. CDR3 DNA: TGCGCCAGCAGCTTGGGAGGACAGGGGGCGAGCGACGAGCAGTACTTC. Protein: CASSLGGQGASDEQYF.

V and J are TRBV7-2 and TRBJ2-7; the match to TRBD1 covers 7 bases. Looked up from germline, CDR1 is SGHTA and CDR2 is FQGNSA. This CDR3 contains 14 residues. Trimming took 4 bases from V and 2 from J; bases not matched to a gene: 5. CDR3 sequence: CASSYQDRPYEQYF. The CDR3 DNA is TGTGCCAGCAGCTACCAGGACAGGCCCTACGAGCAGTACTTC.

The V gene is TRBV25-1, the J gene TRBJ1-2; maybe TRBD1 (6 bases). The V and J ends lost 1 base and 8 bases respectively, with 14 bases between them. The CDR3 is 14 residues long. Germline CDR1 MGHDK, CDR2 SYGVNS. CDR3 amino acids: CASSESPTGRGYTF. In nucleotides, the CDR3 is TGTGCCAGCAGTGAATCCCCGACAGGTCGAGGCTACACCTTC.

V and J are TRBV7-9 and TRBJ2-3; 12 bases line up with TRBD2. The V gene end was trimmed by 2 bases and the J gene end by 4 bases; junction bases not matched to a gene: 10. The CDR3 runs to 18 residues. Germline lookup yields CDR1 SEHNR and CDR2 FQNEAQ (reference sequence). Here the CDR3 reads CASSLPLRLAGAADTQYF. CDR3 DNA sequence: TGTGCCAGCAGCTTACCCCTGAGACTAGCGGGGGCAGCAGATACGCAGTATTTT.

The table lists this clone with a few counts. The chain recombines TRBV4-1 with TRBJ2-5; TRBD2 matches 10 bases. The DNA end favors TRBJ2-7, so the J call may be wrong. CDR3 length: 16 residues. Germline loops: CDR1 MGHRA, CDR2 YSYEKL. CDR3 DNA sequence: TGCGCCAGCAGCCAACTAGCGGGAGCCTCTCTTTACGAGCAGTACTTC. Encoded protein: CASSQLAGASLYEQYF.

This clone was seen only once. The J gene is TRBJ2-4, the V gene TRBV4-2; 10 nucleotides agree with TRBD2. The CDR3 sequence is 17 residues long. V trimming: 4 bases; J trimming: 0 bases; junction bases outside the gene matches: 6. Germline V gives CDR1 LGHNA, CDR2 YNFKEQ. CDR3 in amino acids: CASSPAGGELAKNIQYF. The DNA of the CDR3 is TGTGCCAGCAGCCCAGCGGGAGGGGAGTTAGCCAAAAACATTCAGTACTTC.

There are a few counts of this clone. This sequence joins TRBV28 and TRBJ2-6; 9 nucleotides match TRBD1. With 3 bases clipped from V and 4 bases from J, the junction kept 13 bases outside the gene matches. The CDR3 loop spans 19 amino acids. Per germline, CDR1 MDHEN and CDR2 SYDVKM. CDR3 protein: CASSFHPSYRGPGANVLTF. The DNA of the CDR3 is TGTGCCAGCAGTTTCCATCCCTCTTACAGGGGGCCGGGGGCCAACGTCCTGACTTTC.

This clone was detected once. The CDR3 DNA is TGTGCCAGCAGTTTAGCAGGGCCGGTTAATCAATGCCTGTTTTTT. It is translated as CASSLAGPVNQCLFF. V is TRBV27 and J is TRBJ1-4; D is possibly TRBD1 (5 bases). The CDR3 spans 15 residues. Germline V gene sequence: CDR1 MNHEY, CDR2 SMNVEV (reference sequence). The V gene lost 2 bases and the J gene lost 14 bases, with 21 bases spanning the gap.

The chain links TRBV20-1 to TRBJ2-1; the D is unclear. The CDR3 runs 11 residues. Germline assignment: CDR1 DFQATT and CDR2 SNEGSKA (reference sequence). CDR3 bases: TGCAGCCCTAAATCCTACAATGAGCAGTTCTTC. This codes for CSPKSYNEQFF.

CDR3 nucleotide sequence: TGTGCCAGCGCCCTCCCCCGGGACAGAATTGGTCGTGAGCAGTTCTTC. It encodes CASALPRDRIGREQFF. V and J are TRBV28 and TRBJ2-1; 7 bases are a match to TRBD1. With 8 bases clipped from V and 9 bases from J, the junction kept 19 bases outside the gene matches. The germline V gene encodes CDR1 MDHEN and CDR2 SYDVKM. The CDR3 has 16 amino acids.

The chain couples TRBV11-2 to TRBJ2-3; 11 bases line up with TRBD2. The trim removed 5 bases at V and 6 bases at J, leaving 13 bases unmatched. The CDR3 sequence is 17 residues long. CDR1 and CDR2 (germline): SGHAT, FQNNGV. The chain's CDR3 is CASSQTSGERVRDTQYF. The CDR3 DNA sequence: TGTGCCAGCAGCCAGACTAGCGGGGAGAGGGTGAGGGATACGCAGTATTTT.

The V gene is TRBV5-6, the J gene TRBJ2-6, with no clear D. The CDR3 loop spans 16 amino acids. V dropped 0 bases and J dropped 0 bases, with 7 bases sitting between them. CDR1 and CDR2 from the germline V gene are SGHDT and YYEEEE. CDR3 loop: CASSLGRVSGANVLTF. The CDR3 nucleotides read TGTGCCAGCAGCTTGGGACGGGTCTCTGGGGCCAACGTCCTGACTTTC. Complete variable domain (other parts from reference TRBV5-6 and TRBJ2-6): DAGVTQSPTHLIKTRGQQVTLRCSPKSGHDTVSWYQQALGQGPQFIFQYYEEEERQRGNFPDRFSGHQFPNYSSELNVNALLLGDSALYLCASSLGRVSGANVLTFGAGSRLTVL.

This clone has a single count. The chain carries TRBV2 and TRBJ2-7; tentatively, D is TRBD2 (6 bases). Germline V gives CDR1 SNHLY, CDR2 FYNNEI. The germline V and J ends were trimmed by 5 bases and 6 bases, with 17 bases remaining between them. This CDR3 is 14 amino acids long. As DNA, the CDR3 is TGTGCCAGCAGTCCCCTGTGGCAGGAGGGCGAGCAGTACTTC. Protein sequence: CASSPLWQEGEQYF. Looking up the rest from reference TRBV2 and TRBJ2-7 gives the full variable domain: EPEVTQTPSHQVTQMGQEVILRCVPISNHLYFYWYRQILGQKVEFLVSFYNNEISEKSEIFDDQFSVERPDGSNFTLKIRSTKLEDSAMYFCASSPLWQEGEQYFGPGTRLTVT.

The chain combines TRBV29-1 with TRBJ1-5, with D possibly TRBD1 on 5 matching bases. CDR3 length: 12 residues. The V end lost 4 bases, the J end lost 4 bases, and 8 bases lay between the germline ends. The germline V gene has CDR1 SQVTM and CDR2 ANQGSEA. The CDR3 DNA reads as TGCAGCGTTGTCACAGGTAATCAGCCCCAGCATTTT. Translation gives CSVVTGNQPQHF.